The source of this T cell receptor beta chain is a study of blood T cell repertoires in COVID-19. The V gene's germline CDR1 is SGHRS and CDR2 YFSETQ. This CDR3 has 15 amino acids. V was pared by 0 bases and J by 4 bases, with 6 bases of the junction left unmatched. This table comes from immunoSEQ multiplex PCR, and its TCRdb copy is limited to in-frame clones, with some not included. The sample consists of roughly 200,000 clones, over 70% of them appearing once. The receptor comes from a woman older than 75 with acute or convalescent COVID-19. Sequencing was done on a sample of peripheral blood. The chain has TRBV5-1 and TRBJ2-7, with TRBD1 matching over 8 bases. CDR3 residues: CASSLDRGSRYEQYF. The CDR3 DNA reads TGCGCCAGCAGCTTGGACAGGGGGTCGAGATACGAGCAGTACTTC.